This passage covers 12 T cell receptor beta chains from one sample sequenced in a study of shared clonotypes between healthy human individuals. Naive CD8 populations comprised CD45RO-negative cells positively selected for CCR7, excluding terminally differentiated effector memory CD45RA+ cells. TCRdb's copy holds only in-frame clones and misses some; the assay was immunoSEQ multiplex PCR. The profile shows millions of clones, about 95% of them singletons. The specimen was naive CD8+ T cells sorted from blood. The source is a man younger than 30 in good health.

The rearrangement uses TRBV30 and TRBJ1-1; D gene ambiguous. The V and J ends lost 0 bases and 4 bases respectively, with 15 bases between them. Per the germline V gene, CDR1 is GTSNPN and CDR2 is SVGIG (reference sequence). The CDR3 is 15 amino acids. The CDR3 nucleotides are TGTGCCTGGAGTGTCCCGCGGGGTGGGCGCACTGAAGCTTTCTTT. Translated, it gives CAWSVPRGGRTEAFF.

The chain links TRBV29-1 to TRBJ2-1; D is unresolved. Germline V CDR1 and CDR2: SQVTM, ANQGSEA. Trimming left V 6 bases short and J 0 bases short, with 12 bases between. There are 14 residues in the CDR3. CDR3 in amino acids: CSVLDPSSYNEQFF. In nucleotides, the CDR3 is TGCAGCGTCCTCGATCCAAGCTCCTACAATGAGCAGTTCTTC.

On this clone itself: This CDR3 is also generated by other DNA sequences in the sample. This chain connects TRBV28 to TRBJ1-3; D gene uncertain. Looked up from germline, CDR1 is MDHEN and CDR2 is SYDVKM. Trimming cost V 3 bases and J 1 base, with 7 bases left between them. The CDR3 contains 14 residues. CDR3 DNA: TGTGCCAGCAGTTTTGGTGGGTCTGGAAACACCATATATTTT. Translated: CASSFGGSGNTIYF.

As regards this clone: Other DNA sequences from this sample encode an identical CDR3 as well. V gene TRBV29-1 combines with J gene TRBJ1-1; 8 nucleotides match TRBD1. The length of the CDR3 is 13 residues. The V and J ends lost 7 bases and 1 base, in that order; junction bases with no gene match: 5. Per the germline V gene, CDR1 is SQVTM and CDR2 is ANQGSEA. CDR3 DNA: TGCAGCGGAACAGGGGGTGCGAACACTGAAGCTTTCTTT. Amino acids: CSGTGGANTEAFF.

The chain carries TRBV6-5 and TRBJ1-2; 9 bases are shared with TRBD1. Unmatched junction bases numbered 9, after V lost 2 bases and J lost 5 bases. CDR1 is MNHEY, CDR2 SVGAGI, per germline. The CDR3 extends over 16 amino acids. CDR3 nucleotides: TGTGCCAGCAGTTACCCGGGACAGGGAAAGCCGTATGGCTACACCTTC. Amino acids: CASSYPGQGKPYGYTF.

This clone was seen once. Different DNA sequences within this sample yield the same CDR3. CDR3 sequence reads: CASRAGNQPQHF. In nucleotides, the CDR3 is TGTGCCAGCAGGGCGGGCAATCAGCCCCAGCATTTT. J is TRBJ1-5 and V is TRBV19, with a possible D match to TRBD1 (5 bases). V gave up 9 bases and J gave up 2 bases, with 8 bases separating them. The CDR3 totals 12 residues. In germline, CDR1 is LNHDA, CDR2 SQIVND (reference sequence).

A remark on this clone: The sample holds other DNA sequences that translate to the same CDR3. This chain links TRBV30 with TRBJ1-1; D is possibly TRBD1 (6 bases). Trimming shortened V by 1 base and J by 8 bases, and 8 bases separated the two germline ends. Germline lookup yields CDR1 GTSNPN and CDR2 SVGIG (reference sequence). CDR3 length: 11 amino acids. The DNA of the CDR3 is TGTGCCTGGAGTGCAGGGGTAGAAGCTTTCTTT. It translates to CAWSAGVEAFF.

V gene TRBV30 combines with J gene TRBJ2-1; D is uncertain. V gave up 1 base and J gave up 6 bases, with 19 bases separating them. Germline lookup yields CDR1 GTSNPN and CDR2 SVGIG (reference sequence). This CDR3 comprises 16 residues. CDR3 region: CAWSETIGLGPNEQFF. Written as DNA, the CDR3 is TGTGCCTGGAGTGAGACCATAGGTTTGGGTCCCAATGAGCAGTTCTTC.

The rearrangement joins TRBV29-1 to TRBJ1-1; 7 bases are shared with TRBD1. The junction had 9 bases not matched to a gene; V was cut back by 3 bases and J by 5 bases. This CDR3 is 14 amino acids long. Germline assignment: CDR1 SQVTM and CDR2 ANQGSEA. The CDR3 protein is CSVDEGAVRTEAFF. DNA for the CDR3: TGCAGCGTTGATGAGGGGGCGGTAAGGACTGAAGCTTTCTTT.

This rearrangement joins TRBV15 to TRBJ2-1, with 7 bases that match TRBD2. The germline CDR1 and CDR2 sequences are LNHNV and YYDKDF (reference sequence). V gave up 8 bases and J gave up 2 bases; unmatched junction bases: 9. The CDR3 has 15 residues. The CDR3 spells CATALGEGPYNEQFF. CDR3 nucleotides: TGTGCCACCGCACTGGGGGAGGGCCCCTACAATGAGCAGTTCTTC.

Details on this clone: Mismatch with germline at one junction end may stem from a read error. The V and J genes are TRBV7-7 and TRBJ2-7; no clear D. The CDR3 has 13 amino acids. Germline CDR1 reads SSHAT; CDR2 reads FNYEAQ (reference sequence). The CDR3: CASSLGSEYEQYF. For the CDR3, the DNA is TGTGCTAGCAGCTTAGGTTCGGAGTACGAGCAGTACTTC.

This chain links TRBV7-9 with TRBJ2-4, with 7 nucleotides matching TRBD1. The V gene's germline CDR1 is SEHNR and CDR2 FQNEAQ (reference sequence). V trimming: 4 bases; J trimming: 10 bases; junction bases outside the gene matches: 7. This CDR3 spans 13 amino acids. The CDR3 bases are TGTGCCAGCAGCTCTCGGGACAGTATAATTCAGTACTTC. Encoded protein: CASSSRDSIIQYF.